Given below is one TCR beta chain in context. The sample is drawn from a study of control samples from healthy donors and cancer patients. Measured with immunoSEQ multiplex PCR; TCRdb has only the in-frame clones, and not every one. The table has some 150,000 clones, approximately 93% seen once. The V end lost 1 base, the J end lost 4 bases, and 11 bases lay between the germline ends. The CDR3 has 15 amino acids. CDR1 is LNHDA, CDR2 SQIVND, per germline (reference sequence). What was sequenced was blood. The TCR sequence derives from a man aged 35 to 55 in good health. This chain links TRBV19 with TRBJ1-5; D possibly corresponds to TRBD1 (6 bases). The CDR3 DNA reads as TGTGCCAGTAGTATAGTGGGGGGCGGTAATCAGCCCCAGCATTTT. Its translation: CASSIVGGGNQPQHF.